The T cell receptor beta chain described here comes from a study of response to subunit inactivated influenza vaccine. Overall study results and limits: Every seasonal influenza vaccination brings in few new T cells, the authors suggested.

This clonotype occurred a few times. The antigen is undetermined. Losses at the gene ends were 0 bases for V and 9 bases for J; bases not matched to a gene: 10. The germline gives CDR1 DFQATT, CDR2 SNEGSKA (reference sequence). The CDR3 is 15 amino acids. TCRdb reprocessed the RT-PCR reads via MiXCR and lists one record per CDR3 protein. The sample lists hundreds of thousands of distinct CDR3 sequences, approximately 11% occurring once. The data also belong to a second study, concerning T cells expressing NK-cell markers. Per that paper: What made the TCR beta cDNA was 5'RACE template switching with UMIs. Sorted CD3+CD56-NKG2C+, CD3+CD56+NKG2C+ and CD3+CD56+NKG2C- T cells supplied the TCR beta repertoires. These clonotypes additionally ranked first within the CD3+CD56-NKG2C+ fraction of a few donors.

The source was PBMCs from blood, collected on the day of vaccination. The receptor was isolated from a man aged 50 to 60 who received an inactivated influenza vaccine. The genes are TRBV20-1 and TRBJ2-1; 8 bases line up with TRBD2. CDR3: CSARDRGGSGAEQFF. The CDR3 DNA follows: TGCAGTGCTAGAGATCGTGGTGGTAGCGGGGCTGAGCAGTTCTTC.